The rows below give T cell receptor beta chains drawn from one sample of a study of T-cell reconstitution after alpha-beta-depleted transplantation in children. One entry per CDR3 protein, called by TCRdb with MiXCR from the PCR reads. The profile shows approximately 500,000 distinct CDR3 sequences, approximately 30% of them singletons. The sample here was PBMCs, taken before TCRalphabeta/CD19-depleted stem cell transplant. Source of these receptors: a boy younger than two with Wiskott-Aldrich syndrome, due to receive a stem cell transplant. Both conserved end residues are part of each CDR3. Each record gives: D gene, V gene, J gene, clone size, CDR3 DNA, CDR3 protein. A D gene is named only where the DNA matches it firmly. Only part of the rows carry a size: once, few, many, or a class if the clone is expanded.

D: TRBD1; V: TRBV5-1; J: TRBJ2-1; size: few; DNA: TGCGCCAGCAGCTCCTACAGGGGTAGGGACAATGAGCAGTTCTTC; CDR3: CASSSYRGRDNEQFF
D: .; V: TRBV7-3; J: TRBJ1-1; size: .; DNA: TGTGCCAGCAGCGCAACGGGGCTGAACACTGAAGCTTTCTTT; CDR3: CASSATGLNTEAFF
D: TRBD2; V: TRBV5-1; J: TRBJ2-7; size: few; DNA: TGTGCCAGCAGCTTAGAACTAGCGGCCTACGAGCAGTACTTC; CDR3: CASSLELAAYEQYF
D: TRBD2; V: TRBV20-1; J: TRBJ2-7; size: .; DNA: TGCAGTGCTGACGGGACTAGCGGGAGCGACGAGCAGTACTTC; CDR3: CSADGTSGSDEQYF
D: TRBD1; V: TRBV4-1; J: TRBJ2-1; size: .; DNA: TGCGCCAGCAGCCAAGATCTCCCGGGGCGATCGGCAGGGACAGTGGGAGACAATGAGCAGTTCTTC; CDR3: CASSQDLPGRSAGTVGDNEQFF
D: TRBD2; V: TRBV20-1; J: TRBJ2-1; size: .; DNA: TGCAGTGCTAGAGATCCCAGACTAGCGGGGGGGCCAGATGAGCAGTTCTTC; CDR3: CSARDPRLAGGPDEQFF
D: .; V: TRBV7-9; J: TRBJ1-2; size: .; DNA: TGTGCCAGCAGCTTAGAGAGGGCTGGTTCGAACTATGGCTACACCTTC; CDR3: CASSLERAGSNYGYTF
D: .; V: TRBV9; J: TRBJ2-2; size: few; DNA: TGTGCCAGCAATAGAGGGGGACAACACACCGGGGAGCTGTTTTTT; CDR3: CASNRGGQHTGELFF
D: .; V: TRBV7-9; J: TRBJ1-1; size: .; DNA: TGTGCCAGCAGGTCTCCAGGCGGGGATGGCACTGAAGCTTTCTTT; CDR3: CASRSPGGDGTEAFF
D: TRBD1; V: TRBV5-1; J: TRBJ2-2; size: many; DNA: TGTGCCAGCAGCTCCGGGACAGCGAACACCGGGGAGCTGTTTTTT; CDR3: CASSSGTANTGELFF
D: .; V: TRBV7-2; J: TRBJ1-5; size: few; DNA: TGTGCCAGCAGCTTAGGGTGGGGGTTGCGTCAGCCCCAGCATTTT; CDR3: CASSLGWGLRQPQHF
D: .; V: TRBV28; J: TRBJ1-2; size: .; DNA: TGTGCCAGCAGTCTAAATGAGGTTGGCTACACCTTC; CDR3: CASSLNEVGYTF
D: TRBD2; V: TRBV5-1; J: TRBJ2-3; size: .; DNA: TGCGCCAGCAGCTCGTCTCCCGGGACTAGGGTGACAGATACGCAGTATTTT; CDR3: CASSSSPGTRVTDTQYF
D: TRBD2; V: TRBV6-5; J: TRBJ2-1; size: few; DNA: TGTGCCAGCAGTACCCGGGGGGGTGAGCAGTTCTTC; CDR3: CASSTRGGEQFF
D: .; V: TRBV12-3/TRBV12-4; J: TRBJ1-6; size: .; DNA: TGTGCCTGCAGTTTAGCGCTATCAGGAGGCGGTAATGGTTCACCCCTCCACTTT; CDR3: CACSLALSGGGNGSPLHF